The 22 T cell receptor beta chains below come from one sample, sequenced in a study of T cells in women clearing cervical HPV infection. Only in-frame clones appear in the TCRdb table, and some are missing; sequencing was by immunoSEQ multiplex PCR. This table holds tens of thousands of clones. The specimen was blood buffy coat. All receptors derive from a woman aged 18 to 75 with a cervical HPV16 infection that either progressed to CIN3+ or cleared (not recorded which).

Comments on this clone: The read ends 3 residues shy of where the CDR3 ends; the end is completed using the germline J gene. J is TRBJ1-3 and V is TRBV20-1; D unresolved. Trimming took 3 bases from V and 0 from J, leaving 12 bases between them. The CDR3 has 15 amino acids. Germline V gene data show CDR1 as DFQATT and CDR2 as SNEGSKA (reference sequence). The CDR3 region is CSARATVNSGNTIYF. The part of the CDR3 DNA that was read is TGCAGTGCTAGGGCCACCGTAAACTCTGGAAACACC.

This clone is called medium-sized based on its frequency. The read is 3 residues too short to cover the CDR3 end, so that end is filled in from the germline J gene. V is TRBV7-6 and J is TRBJ2-6, with D unresolved. Per the germline V gene, CDR1 is SGHVS and CDR2 is FNYEAQ. This CDR3 has 16 residues. The V end was cut by 5 bases, the J end by 0 bases, with 11 bases between. CDR3 loop: CASSPLADSGANVLTF. The part of the CDR3 DNA that was read is TGTGCCAGCAGCCCCCTGGCGGACTCTGGGGCCAACGTC.

For this clone: The CDR3 end is not reached by the read, which stops 3 residues before it; the germline J gene fills it in. This sequence joins TRBV10-3 and TRBJ2-3; D not certain. The CDR3 runs 14 residues. Germline assignment: CDR1 ENHRY and CDR2 SYGVKD. The CDR3 bases that were read are TGTGCCATCAGTGCGGGTGCGGAGCAAGAGACG. This gives the protein CAISAGAEQET. In full, the CDR3 reads CAISAGAEQETQYF.

For this clone: The CDR3 is cut off 3 residues early in the read; its end comes from the germline J gene. The chain uses TRBV3-1 (or the pseudogene TRBV3-2) and TRBJ2-3, with 11 bases aligning to TRBD1. The CDR3 contains 17 residues. J was trimmed by 5 bases and V by 4 bases; bases with no gene match: 11. Germline CDR1 is LGHDT and CDR2 is YNNKEL (reference sequence). The CDR3 loop is CASSPISDRGREDTQYF. The sequenced part of the CDR3 DNA is TGTGCCAGCAGCCCTATTTCGGACAGGGGGCGCGAAGATACG.

Comment on this clone: Sequencing ends 3 residues short of the CDR3 end; the germline J gene provides the rest. The rearrangement joins TRBV3-1 (or the pseudogene TRBV3-2) to TRBJ2-7, with TRBD1 as a possible D gene (5 bases). V shed 11 bases and J shed 1 base, with 12 bases lying between them. In germline, CDR1 is LGHDT, CDR2 YNNKEL (reference sequence). This CDR3 is built from 12 residues. This CDR3 reads CASRAPSYEQYF. The DNA read from the CDR3 is TGTGCCTCCAGGGCCCCGTCCTACGAG.

Incomplete CDR3 DNA: TGCGCCAGCAGCCTCTCGGCCCAAAGCGGGGCCAAAAACATT. Amino acids: CASSLSAQSGAKNI. The full CDR3 protein is CASSLSAQSGAKNIQYF. This chain connects TRBV5-1 to TRBJ2-4; TRBD2 is a possible D gene (6 bases). From the germline J gene comes the end of the CDR3, since the read stops 3 residues before it. The CDR3 is made up of 17 amino acids. From germline, CDR1 is SGHRS and CDR2 YFSETQ. V lost 4 bases and J 1 base, leaving 18 bases between the germline ends.

Regarding this clone: The observed sequence ends 3 residues before the CDR3 terminus, with the missing tail filled in from the germline J gene. The chain uses TRBV30 and TRBJ2-1; D may be TRBD2 (6 bases). Germline V lookup: CDR1 GTSNPN, CDR2 SVGIG (reference sequence). This CDR3 spans 17 amino acids. Deletions cut 0 bases from V and 2 bases from J, with 17 bases between. CDR3: CAWSVGAGPGAYNEQFF. Incomplete CDR3 DNA: TGTGCCTGGAGTGTAGGGGCGGGTCCGGGGGCCTACAATGAG. Complete variable domain (other parts from reference TRBV30 and TRBJ2-1): SQTIHQWPATLVQPVGSPLSLECTVEGTSNPNLYWYRQAAGRGLQLLFYSVGIGQISSEVPQNLSASRPQDRQFILSSKKLLLSDSGFYLCAWSVGAGPGAYNEQFFGPGTRLTVL.

Of note for this clone: From the germline J gene comes the end of the CDR3, since the read stops 3 residues before it. J is TRBJ2-5 and V is TRBV7-8; D is perhaps TRBD1 (5 bases). CDR1 is SGHVS and CDR2 is FQNEAQ in the germline V gene. This CDR3 is 15 amino acids long. The V and J ends lost 4 bases and 4 bases respectively, with 16 bases between them. This chain's CDR3 is CASSSPPIGAETQYF. The CDR3 bases that were read are TGTGCCAGCAGCTCGCCCCCGATAGGGGCAGAGACC.

Notes on this clone: The CDR3 extends 3 residues past the end of the read, so its final part is completed from the germline J gene. This sample includes further DNA sequences coding for the same CDR3. This chain uses TRBV19 with TRBJ1-5, with 11 bases that match TRBD1. CDR3 length: 13 amino acids. Per the germline V gene, CDR1 is LNHDA and CDR2 is SQIVND (reference sequence). V was pared by 7 bases and J by 6 bases, with 2 bases of the junction left unmatched. The CDR3 protein is CASTGTGGQPQHF. Incomplete CDR3 DNA: TGTGCCAGTACTGGGACAGGGGGTCAGCCC.

In terms of frequency, this clone is medium-sized. Coverage ceases 3 residues before the CDR3 finishes, and the germline J gene fills in the end. The chain employs TRBV11-2 and TRBJ1-5; 8 bases are shared with TRBD1. V was clipped by 3 bases and J by 5 bases; unmatched bases: 3. The germline gives CDR1 SGHAT, CDR2 FQNNGV. The CDR3 length is 14 residues. The DNA read from the CDR3 is TGTGCCAGCAGCTTGAACAGGGGGTATCAGCCC. Amino acid sequence: CASSLNRGYQP. The full CDR3 sequence reads CASSLNRGYQPQHF. Supplemented by reference TRBV11-2 and TRBJ1-5, the full variable domain reads EAGVAQSPRYKIIEKRQSVAFWCNPISGHATLYWYQQILGQGPKLLIQFQNNGVVDDSQLPKDRFSAERLKGVDSTLKIQPAKLEDSAVYLCASSLNRGYQPQHFGDGTRLSIL.

With respect to this clone: The read ends 3 residues shy of where the CDR3 ends; the end is completed using the germline J gene. The chain couples TRBV20-1 to TRBJ2-5, with TRBD1 matching over 7 bases. V dropped 7 bases and J dropped 1; count of bases not matched to a gene: 3. Germline V gene sequence: CDR1 DFQATT, CDR2 SNEGSKA (reference sequence). This CDR3 region has 12 residues. This CDR3 reads CSGGQSQETQYF. The CDR3 bases that were read are TGCAGTGGGGGACAGAGCCAAGAGACC.

A remark on this clone: With the read ending 3 residues before the CDR3 end, the germline J gene is used to fill in that end. The rearrangement uses TRBV4-2 and TRBJ2-3; 8 nucleotides agree with TRBD2. The CDR3 extends over 16 amino acids. Trimming cost V 0 bases and J 1 base; bases outside gene matches: 3. Germline-derived CDR1 and CDR2 are LGHNA and YNFKEQ. The CDR3: CASSQDLTSGTDTQYF. The covered CDR3 bases are TGTGCCAGCAGCCAAGATTTGACTAGCGGCACAGATACG.

On this clone itself: With the read ending 3 residues before the CDR3 end, the germline J gene is used to fill in that end. J is TRBJ2-1 and V is TRBV18, with a weak D call TRBD2 (5 bases). CDR1 is KGHSH and CDR2 is LQKENI in the germline V gene. The CDR3 runs to 14 residues. Trimming stripped 1 base from V and 7 bases from J, with 11 bases between. CDR3 DNA, as far as it was read: TGTGCCAGCTCACCACGGCACGGGGAGAATGAG. Translation gives CASSPRHGENE. The full CDR3 sequence reads CASSPRHGENEQFF. The whole variable domain, remainder taken from reference TRBV18 and TRBJ2-1, is NAGVMQNPRHLVRRRGQEARLRCSPMKGHSHVYWYRQLPEEGLKFMVYLQKENIIDESGMPKERFSAEFPKEGPSILRIQQVVRGDSAAYFCASSPRHGENEQFFGPGTRLTVL.

Details on this clone: From the germline J gene comes the end of the CDR3, since the read stops 3 residues before it. The chain employs TRBV20-1 and TRBJ1-1, with D unresolved. Germline CDR1 DFQATT, CDR2 SNEGSKA (reference sequence). Trimming took 3 bases from V and 6 from J, leaving 8 bases between them. CDR3 length: 11 amino acids. The part of the CDR3 DNA that was read is TGCAGTGCTAGGAGGTTGGCTGAA. Amino acids: CSARRLAE. The full CDR3 protein is CSARRLAEAFF.

About this clone: The read terminates 3 residues ahead of where the CDR3 ends, so the germline J gene completes it. The V call is TRBV19, the J call TRBJ1-2; the D is unclear. Germline values: CDR1 LNHDA, CDR2 SQIVND (reference sequence). This CDR3 contains 17 residues. This CDR3 is CASSTPYWRSTSYDYTF. Incomplete CDR3 DNA: TGTGCCAGTAGTACGCCATACTGGCGGAGTACCTCCTACGAC.

To note about this clone: The read ends 3 residues early relative to the CDR3; the germline J gene fills the gap. The chain employs TRBV27 and TRBJ2-1, with 7 bases lining up with TRBD1. Trimming at V came to 6 bases and at J to 6 bases, leaving 8 bases not matched to a gene. Germline CDR1 is MNHEY and CDR2 is SMNVEV (reference sequence). This CDR3 has 14 amino acids. The sequenced part of the CDR3 DNA is TGTGCCAGCAGACAGGGGTATCCGGGCAATGAG. Protein: CASRQGYPGNE. The CDR3 in full is CASRQGYPGNEQFF.

About this clone: The missing CDR3 end, 3 residues past where the read stops, is filled in from the germline J gene. This rearrangement joins TRBV7-2 to TRBJ1-1, with TRBD1 identical over 7 bases. The CDR3 runs to 14 residues. Germline V gives CDR1 SGHTA, CDR2 FQGNSA. Trimming at V came to 5 bases and at J to 1 base, leaving 4 bases not matched to a gene. Incomplete CDR3 DNA: TGTGCCAGCAGCCCCCGACAGGGGAACACTGAA. It encodes CASSPRQGNTE. The entire CDR3 sequence reads CASSPRQGNTEAFF.

As to this clone: The read is 3 residues too short to cover the CDR3 end, so that end is filled in from the germline J gene. The J gene is TRBJ1-2, the V gene TRBV7-9, with 7 bases fitting TRBD1. V shed 1 base and J 2 bases; nucleotides not matched to a gene: 4. This CDR3 spans 15 amino acids. From germline, CDR1 is SEHNR and CDR2 FQNEAQ (reference sequence). Incomplete CDR3 DNA: TGTGCCAGCAGCTTAGAAAAGGGGGCAAACTATGGC. Its translation: CASSLEKGANYG. The CDR3, in full, reads CASSLEKGANYGYTF.

This CDR3 reads CAISDGTGIINEQFF. Incomplete CDR3 DNA: TGTGCCATCAGTGACGGGACAGGGATTATCAATGAG. The rearrangement joins TRBV10-3 to TRBJ2-1; the match to TRBD1 covers 9 bases. The read is 3 residues too short to cover the CDR3 end, so that end is filled in from the germline J gene. Germline V gives CDR1 ENHRY, CDR2 SYGVKD. Trimming cost V 3 bases and J 6 bases; bases outside gene matches: 6. CDR3 length: 15 amino acids.

For this clone: The read gets to within 3 residues of the CDR3 end, and the germline J gene fills in the rest. The rearrangement links TRBV7-8 to TRBJ2-2; possible D gene TRBD1, 6 bases. V was trimmed by 3 bases and J by 5 bases, leaving 13 bases between them. Per the germline V gene, CDR1 is SGHVS and CDR2 is FQNEAQ. There are 15 residues in the CDR3. The CDR3 region is CASSFWGRDTGELFF. Partial CDR3 DNA: TGTGCCAGCAGCTTCTGGGGGCGCGATACCGGGGAG.

A remark on this clone: The read halts 3 residues ahead of the CDR3 end, with the missing end drawn from the germline J gene. This rearrangement joins TRBV7-8 to TRBJ1-1; 7 bases line up with TRBD1. Germline CDR1 is SGHVS and CDR2 is FQNEAQ. The CDR3 extends over 13 amino acids. V dropped 5 bases and J dropped 4; count of bases not matched to a gene: 4. CDR3 sequence: CASSVGQVTEAFF. The part of the CDR3 DNA that was read is TGTGCCAGCAGCGTCGGACAGGTCACTGAA. The full variable domain, rest sourced from reference TRBV7-8 and TRBJ1-1, is GAGVSQSPRYKVAKRGQDVALRCDPISGHVSLFWYQQALGQGPEFLTYFQNEAQLDKSGLPSDRFFAERPEGSVSTLKIQRTQQEDSAVYLCASSVGQVTEAFFGQGTRLTVV.

A word on this clone: The read falls 3 residues short of the CDR3 end, and the missing part is taken from the germline J gene. This chain uses TRBV20-1 with TRBJ2-2, with 11 bases identical to TRBD2. Germline V gene data show CDR1 as DFQATT and CDR2 as SNEGSKA (reference sequence). This CDR3 is 16 amino acids long. Losses at the gene ends were 6 bases for V and 7 bases for J; bases not matched to a gene: 13. The chain's CDR3 is CSAESGTSGSDGELFF. The CDR3 DNA, read in part, is TGCAGTGCGGAGTCCGGGACTAGCGGTTCGGACGGGGAG.